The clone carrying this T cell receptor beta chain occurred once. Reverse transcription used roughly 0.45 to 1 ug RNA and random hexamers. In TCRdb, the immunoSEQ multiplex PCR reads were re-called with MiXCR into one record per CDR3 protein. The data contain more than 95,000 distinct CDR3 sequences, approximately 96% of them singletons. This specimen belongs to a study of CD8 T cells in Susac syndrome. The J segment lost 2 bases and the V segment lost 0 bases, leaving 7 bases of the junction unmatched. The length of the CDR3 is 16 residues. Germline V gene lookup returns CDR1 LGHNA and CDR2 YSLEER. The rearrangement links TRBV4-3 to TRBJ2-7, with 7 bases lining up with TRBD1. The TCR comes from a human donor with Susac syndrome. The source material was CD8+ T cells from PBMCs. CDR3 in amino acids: CASSQDLNRGPYEQYF. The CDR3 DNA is TGCGCCAGCAGCCAAGATTTGAACAGGGGACCCTACGAGCAGTACTTC.